The 30 T cell receptor beta chains presented below share a single source sample, sequenced in a study of OX40 agonist ivuxolimab in advanced cancers. TCRdb's table, derived via immunoSEQ multiplex PCR, lists solely in-frame clones and lacks some. The sample carries tens of thousands of clones, around four fifths recorded once. Sample: CD4+ or CD8+ T cells sorted from blood, taken in a trial of the OX40 agonist ivuxolimab. These receptors were collected from an adult with an advanced solid tumor such as melanoma, head and neck, liver or kidney cancer.

The J gene is TRBJ1-5, the V gene TRBV10-3; D is unclear. The CDR3 loop spans 14 amino acids. The V and J ends lost 4 bases and 5 bases respectively, with 12 bases between them. Germline V CDR1 and CDR2: ENHRY, SYGVKD. The CDR3 spells CAISAEARYQPQHF. CDR3 bases: TGTGCCATCAGTGCTGAGGCCCGATATCAGCCCCAGCATTTT.

The chain joins TRBV6-5 to TRBJ2-3; weak D call: TRBD1 (5 bases). Germline V gene sequence: CDR1 MNHEY, CDR2 SVGAGI. This CDR3 spans 13 amino acids. V lost 7 bases and J 1 base, leaving 9 bases between the germline ends. CDR3 sequence (DNA): TGTGCCAGCAAAAAAGGGGGCACAGATACGCAGTATTTT. Residues: CASKKGGTDTQYF.

V and J are TRBV9 and TRBJ2-3; 10 bases map to TRBD1. Losses at the gene ends were 3 bases for V and 5 bases for J; bases not matched to a gene: 6. CDR1 is SGDLS and CDR2 is YYNGEE in the germline V gene. This CDR3 has 15 residues. The CDR3 loop is CASSARGTGEDTQYF. The CDR3 DNA is TGTGCCAGCAGCGCCCGCGGGACAGGGGAAGATACGCAGTATTTT.

This chain links TRBV18 with TRBJ2-3; TRBD1 matches at 10 bases. Germline CDR1 is KGHSH and CDR2 is LQKENI. The CDR3 covers 16 residues. V shed 3 bases, J shed 5 bases, and the junction held 8 bases outside the gene matches. CDR3 sequence: CASSPRQGASEDTQYF. CDR3 in DNA: TGTGCCAGCTCACCGAGACAGGGGGCTAGTGAAGATACGCAGTATTTT.

The V and J genes are TRBV5-6 and TRBJ2-1, with 9 bases identical to TRBD1. This CDR3 has 15 residues. The V gene's germline CDR1 is SGHDT and CDR2 YYEEEE. V lost 5 bases to trimming and J lost 2 bases; unmatched junction nucleotides: 5. The CDR3 DNA follows: TGTGCCAGCAGGTACGGGACAGGGACCTACAATGAGCAGTTCTTC. This translates into CASRYGTGTYNEQFF.

J is TRBJ2-5 and V is TRBV25-1; 7 nucleotides match TRBD2. Germline V gene data show CDR1 as MGHDK and CDR2 as SYGVNS. V gave up 1 base and J gave up 4 bases; unmatched junction bases: 6. This CDR3 is built from 15 residues. The DNA of the CDR3 is TGTGCCAGCAGTGAATCCCTGCCGGGGGGAGAGACCCAGTACTTC. Translating it yields CASSESLPGGETQYF.

The V call is TRBV5-6, the J call TRBJ2-5; tentative D call: TRBD2 (5 bases). V was trimmed by 0 bases and J by 4 bases, leaving 7 bases between them. Germline lookup yields CDR1 SGHDT and CDR2 YYEEEE. The CDR3 consists of 13 residues. The CDR3 protein is CASSLVGVETQYF. The CDR3 DNA sequence: TGTGCCAGCAGCTTGGTGGGAGTAGAGACCCAGTACTTC.

This clone was picked up one time. The chain has TRBV18 and TRBJ2-1; TRBD2 matches 11 bases. CDR3 length: 16 residues. CDR1 is KGHSH and CDR2 is LQKENI in the germline V gene. With V trimmed by 5 bases and J by 7 bases, 10 bases remained unmatched. CDR3 coding DNA: TGTGCCAGCTCAGACAAGGGAATAGCGGGAGGGAATGAGCAGTTCTTC. Residues: CASSDKGIAGGNEQFF.

J is TRBJ2-1 and V is TRBV7-8; 12 bases agree with TRBD2. The CDR3 covers 17 residues. Germline trimming cut 4 bases from V and 4 bases from J; bases unmatched to any gene: 8. The germline V gene encodes CDR1 SGHVS and CDR2 FQNEAQ. CDR3: CASSSPSGGAVYNEQFF. The CDR3 bases are TGTGCCAGCAGCTCCCCTAGCGGGGGGGCGGTTTACAATGAGCAGTTCTTC.

The chain is built from TRBV5-1 and TRBJ2-7; 9 nucleotides agree with TRBD1. The CDR3 sequence is 14 residues long. Trimming removed 4 bases from V and 3 bases from J; junction bases left unmatched: 5. Germline V CDR1 and CDR2: SGHRS, YFSETQ. The CDR3: CASSTLGQGYEQYF. In DNA, the CDR3 is TGCGCCAGCAGCACACTGGGACAGGGCTACGAGCAGTACTTC.

This clone occurred a few times. The chain recombines TRBV5-1 with TRBJ1-5, with D possibly TRBD1 on 5 matching bases. The CDR3 loop spans 13 amino acids. CDR1 SGHRS and CDR2 YFSETQ come from the germline V gene. The germline V and J ends were trimmed by 3 bases and 2 bases, with 6 bases remaining between them. DNA for the CDR3: TGCGCCAGCAGCTGGGGGGGCAATCAGCCCCAGCATTTT. Its protein product is CASSWGGNQPQHF.

This clone has a handful of counts. The chain uses TRBV7-3 and TRBJ2-1; 12 nucleotides line up with TRBD2. The CDR3 spans 13 residues. Looked up from germline, CDR1 is SGHTA and CDR2 is FQGTGA. V was clipped by 5 bases and J by 14 bases; unmatched bases: 7. CDR3 sequence (DNA): TGTGCCAGCAGCGCGACTAGCGGGAGTCAGAAGTTCTTC. It specifies CASSATSGSQKFF.

The chain recombines TRBV14 with TRBJ2-7; D unclear. Per germline, CDR1 SGHDN and CDR2 FVKESK. The CDR3 consists of 14 residues. V was cut by 0 bases and J by 3 bases, with 9 bases left in between. CDR3 in DNA: TGTGCCAGCAGCCAAGACGCCGGGCGCTACGAGCAGTACTTC. This sequence encodes CASSQDAGRYEQYF.

This clone has a single count. The genes are TRBV30 and TRBJ2-6, with a possible D match to TRBD1 (6 bases). CDR3 size: 14 residues. CDR1 is GTSNPN and CDR2 is SVGIG in the germline V gene (reference sequence). The V and J ends lost 2 bases and 2 bases respectively, with 7 bases between them. This CDR3 reads CAWSNRAGANVLTF. CDR3 in DNA: TGTGCCTGGAGTAACAGGGCTGGGGCCAACGTCCTGACTTTC.

The chain links TRBV4-2 to TRBJ2-1; 11 positions match TRBD2. CDR1 is LGHNA, CDR2 YNFKEQ, per germline. V was clipped by 0 bases and J by 11 bases; unmatched bases: 12. The CDR3 loop spans 17 amino acids. CDR3 in amino acids: CASSQETPRLAGTQQFF. The CDR3 DNA follows: TGTGCCAGCAGCCAAGAAACGCCCAGACTAGCGGGGACACAGCAGTTCTTC.

The CDR3: CAISESREEENYGYTF. In DNA, the CDR3 is TGTGCCATCAGTGAGTCCAGGGAGGAAGAAAACTATGGCTACACCTTC. The rearrangement links TRBV10-3 to TRBJ1-2; TRBD1 is a possible D gene (5 bases). The germline V and J ends were trimmed by 0 bases and 2 bases, with 13 bases remaining between them. CDR1 is ENHRY and CDR2 is SYGVKD in the germline V gene. The CDR3 runs 16 residues.

The rearrangement links TRBV7-2 to TRBJ1-3; the D is unclear. Trimming took 5 bases from V and 2 from J, leaving 19 bases between them. CDR3 length: 17 amino acids. Germline CDR1 and CDR2: SGHTA and FQGNSA. The CDR3: CASSLSRSRSPGNTIYF. The CDR3 region has the DNA TGTGCCAGCAGCCTCTCGAGGTCGCGGTCGCCTGGAAACACCATATATTTT.

This chain connects TRBV7-9 to TRBJ1-4; TRBD1 is a possible D gene (6 bases). CDR3 length: 14 residues. The V and J ends lost 7 bases and 8 bases respectively, with 17 bases between them. The germline gives CDR1 SEHNR, CDR2 FQNEAQ (reference sequence). The CDR3 bases are TGTGCCAGCAACTCACAGGGAGGTTACGAAAAACTGTTTTTT. Translating it yields CASNSQGGYEKLFF.

The rearrangement joins TRBV15 to TRBJ2-1; TRBD2 matches 9 bases. Trimming cost V 0 bases and J 6 bases; bases outside gene matches: 6. Germline CDR1 is LNHNV and CDR2 is YYDKDF (reference sequence). The CDR3 has 16 amino acids. CDR3 bases: TGTGCCACCAGCAGAGATCTGGGACTAGCACCCAATGAGCAGTTCTTC. Translated: CATSRDLGLAPNEQFF.

The CDR3: CASSLSANTEAFF. CDR3 coding DNA: TGTGCCAGCAGCTTGTCGGCAAACACTGAAGCTTTCTTT. The chain is built from TRBV5-6 and TRBJ1-1; D is uncertain. Germline CDR1 is SGHDT and CDR2 is YYEEEE. This CDR3 spans 13 amino acids. Trimming removed 1 base at V and 2 bases at J, with 6 bases between.

The genes are TRBV19 and TRBJ1-2, with D maybe TRBD1 (5 bases). The CDR3 totals 14 residues. Trimming shortened V by 5 bases and J by 5 bases, and 15 bases separated the two germline ends. Per germline, CDR1 LNHDA and CDR2 SQIVND (reference sequence). The CDR3 loop is CASSPTGPPYGYTF. The CDR3 DNA reads as TGTGCCAGTAGTCCGACGGGACCTCCTTATGGCTACACCTTC.

Only one count was recorded for this clone. This chain joins TRBV18 and TRBJ2-5, with a weak D call TRBD1 (5 bases). CDR1 is KGHSH, CDR2 LQKENI, per germline. This CDR3 is 11 amino acids long. V lost 11 bases to trimming and J lost 2 bases, with 9 bases between them. CDR3 residues: CASTEQETQYF. CDR3 DNA: TGTGCCTCGACAGAACAAGAGACCCAGTACTTC. Full variable domain (rest looked up from reference TRBV18 and TRBJ2-5): NAGVMQNPRHLVRRRGQEARLRCSPMKGHSHVYWYRQLPEEGLKFMVYLQKENIIDESGMPKERFSAEFPKEGPSILRIQQVVRGDSAAYFCASTEQETQYFGPGTRLLVL.

This clone showed up just a few times. The CDR3 does not close with the conserved phenylalanine or tryptophan, likely indicating a read error. Because the CDR3's place on the DNA is in doubt, the DNA is left out and the CDR3 is given as listed by TCRdb. This chain joins TRBV2 and TRBJ1-1; the table's TRBD1 call for D was not verified on the DNA. The CDR3 is 11 residues long, counting both termini. Germline CDR1 and CDR2: SNHLY and FYNNEI. CDR3: CASAHKFPTGI.

The rearrangement uses TRBV9 and TRBJ2-3, with D tentatively TRBD2 (6 bases). Germline V gene data show CDR1 as SGDLS and CDR2 as YYNGEE. V was pared by 4 bases and J by 8 bases, with 23 bases between. The CDR3 contains 16 residues. The CDR3 DNA is TGTGCCAGCAGCCCCCGGGCTAGCGTCGCCTACGGTACGCAGTATTTT. Translation gives CASSPRASVAYGTQYF.

This chain joins TRBV30 and TRBJ1-1; tentatively, D is TRBD1 (5 bases). The V end was cut by 2 bases, the J end by 1 base, with 11 bases between. This CDR3 region has 14 residues. CDR1 is GTSNPN and CDR2 is SVGIG in the germline V gene (reference sequence). CDR3 sequence reads: CAWSTGLPNTEAFF. The CDR3 coding sequence is TGTGCCTGGAGTACGGGACTCCCGAACACTGAAGCTTTCTTT.

The chain uses TRBV5-1 and TRBJ2-5; a possible D gene is TRBD1 (5 bases). The tail of the sequence fits TRBJ2-7 better, so the J call may be wrong. The CDR3 runs 16 residues. The germline gives CDR1 SGHRS, CDR2 YFSETQ. In nucleotides, the CDR3 is TGCGCCAGCAGCTTGGAGCCCCAGGGATCTATCCACGAGCAGTACTTC. The encoded protein is CASSLEPQGSIHEQYF.

The chain joins TRBV7-3 to TRBJ2-1; D might be TRBD2 (5 bases). The germline gives CDR1 SGHTA, CDR2 FQGTGA. V dropped 5 bases and J dropped 2 bases, with 16 bases sitting between them. This CDR3 contains 16 residues. Here the CDR3 DNA reads TGTGCCAGCAGCCCCCAGGCTAGCCCCACCTACAATGAGCAGTTCTTC. As protein: CASSPQASPTYNEQFF.

The V and J genes are TRBV9 and TRBJ2-5, with TRBD1 matching over 9 bases. The CDR3 is made up of 15 amino acids. Per germline, CDR1 SGDLS and CDR2 YYNGEE. V was clipped by 4 bases and J by 5 bases; unmatched bases: 9. CDR3 in DNA: TGTGCCAGCAGCTCCGGGACAGGGTTTAGCGAGACCCAGTACTTC. Its translation: CASSSGTGFSETQYF.

Concerning this clone: The sample holds other DNA sequences that translate to the same CDR3. The gene calls are TRBV6-1 and TRBJ1-2; D gene unclear. V was pared by 2 bases and J by 8 bases, with 12 bases between. Germline CDR1 and CDR2: MNHNS and SASEGT. This CDR3 contains 13 residues. CDR3 coding DNA: TGTGCCAGCAGTGAATTACAGTCGGGCGGCTACACCTTC. Translated, it gives CASSELQSGGYTF.

Regarding this clone: It is unclear where the CDR3 begins or ends on the DNA, so no DNA is shown, and the CDR3 is as TCRdb lists it. The rearrangement links TRBV19 to TRBJ2-5. The CDR3 totals 16 residues, both ends included. Germline-derived CDR1 and CDR2 are LNHDA and SQIVND (reference sequence). This CDR3 reads CASSIVASGSPVWLYF.